This T cell receptor beta chain was recovered during a study of Tregs in tolerant kidney transplant recipients. Study findings and constraints: Findings come from small patient numbers and require larger validation.

Unstimulated regulatory T cells (CD4+CD25+CD127-), CD4+CD25- non-regulatory cells, CD4 and CD8 cells were FACS-sorted from thawed PBMCs. The table came from immunoSEQ multiplex PCR; TCRdb's copy has only in-frame clones and leaves some out. The sample holds about 240,000 clones, 80% to 85% seen once. As to this clone: Its antigen is not identified.

Trimming removed 4 bases from V and 1 base from J, with 14 bases in between. The V gene's germline CDR1 is SGHRS and CDR2 YFSETQ. This CDR3 has 15 residues. The specimen sequenced was CD4+ T cells from blood. This clonotype originated in a human donor in good health. The V and J genes are TRBV5-1 and TRBJ1-1; D not resolved. CDR3 nucleotide sequence: TGCGCCAGCAGCCAACTTTTGTACAAGAACACTGAAGCTTTCTTT. Protein sequence: CASSQLLYKNTEAFF.